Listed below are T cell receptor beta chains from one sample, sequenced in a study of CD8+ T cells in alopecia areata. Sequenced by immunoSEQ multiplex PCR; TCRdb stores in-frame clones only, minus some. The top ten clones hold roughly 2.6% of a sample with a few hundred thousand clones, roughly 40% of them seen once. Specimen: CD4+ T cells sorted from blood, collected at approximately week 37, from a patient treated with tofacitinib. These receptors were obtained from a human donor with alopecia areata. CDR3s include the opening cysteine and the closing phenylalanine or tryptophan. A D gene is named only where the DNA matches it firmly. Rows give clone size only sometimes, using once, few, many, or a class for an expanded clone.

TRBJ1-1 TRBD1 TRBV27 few CASSSRTGSEAFF TGTGCCAGCAGTAGCAGGACAGGCAGTGAAGCTTTCTTT
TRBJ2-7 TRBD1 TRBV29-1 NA CSVETGQGSYEQYF TGCAGCGTCGAAACGGGACAGGGATCCTACGAGCAGTACTTC
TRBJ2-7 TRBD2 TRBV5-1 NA CASSLVGTSSYEQYF TGCGCCAGCAGCTTGGTCGGGACTAGTTCCTACGAGCAGTACTTC
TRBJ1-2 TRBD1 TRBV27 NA CASSSTGVSVSYGYTF TGTGCCAGCAGTTCTACAGGGGTATCGGTATCCTATGGCTACACCTTC
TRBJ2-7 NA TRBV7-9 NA CASSLGIGVGEQYF TGTGCCAGCAGCTTAGGGATCGGGGTTGGCGAGCAGTACTTC
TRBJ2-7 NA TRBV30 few CAWTGRGAGSYEQYF TGTGCCTGGACAGGTAGGGGGGCCGGCTCCTACGAGCAGTACTTC
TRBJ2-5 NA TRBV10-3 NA CAISSGLGETQYF TGTGCCATCAGTAGCGGCCTGGGGGAGACCCAGTACTTC
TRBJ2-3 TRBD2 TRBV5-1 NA CASSLDSGRTDTQYF TGCGCCAGCAGCTTGGATAGCGGGCGGACAGATACGCAGTATTTT
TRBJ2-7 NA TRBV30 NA CAWSADSYEQYF TGTGCCTGGAGCGCTGACAGCTACGAGCAGTACTTC
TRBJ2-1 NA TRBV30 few CAWGRRSSYNEQFF TGTGCCTGGGGTCGCCGAAGTTCCTACAATGAGCAGTTCTTC
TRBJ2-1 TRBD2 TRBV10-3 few CAMRTSGNNEQFF TGTGCCATGCGGACTAGCGGGAACAATGAGCAGTTCTTC
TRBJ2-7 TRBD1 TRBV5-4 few CASNSGGQGPHEQYF TGTGCCAGCAACTCCGGCGGACAGGGCCCCCACGAGCAGTACTTC
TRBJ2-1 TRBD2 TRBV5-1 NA CASSSPGGYNEQFF TGCGCCAGCAGCTCCCCGGGGGGTTACAATGAGCAGTTCTTC
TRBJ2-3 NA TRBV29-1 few CSVEGGAGSTDTQYF TGCAGCGTTGAAGGGGGAGCAGGGTCCACAGATACGCAGTATTTT
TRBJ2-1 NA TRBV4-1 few CASSQDWSSSYNEQFF TGCGCCAGCAGCCAAGATTGGTCTAGCTCCTACAATGAGCAGTTCTTC
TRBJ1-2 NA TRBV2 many CASSDPRQNYGYTF TGTGCCAGCAGTGACCCGAGACAGAATTATGGCTACACCTTC
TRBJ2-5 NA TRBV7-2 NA CASSKDARGETQYF TGTGCCAGCAGTAAGGACGCTAGAGGAGAGACCCAGTACTTC
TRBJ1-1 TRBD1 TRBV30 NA CAWSALRGRTEAFF TGTGCCTGGAGTGCTTTGAGGGGGCGGACTGAAGCTTTCTTT
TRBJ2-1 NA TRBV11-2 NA CASSITSTPFF TGTGCCAGCAGCATCACTAGCACTCCGTTCTTC
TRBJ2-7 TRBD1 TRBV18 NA CASSPVEVDRVGYEQYF TGTGCCAGCTCACCGGTGGAGGTAGACAGGGTCGGCTACGAGCAGTACTTC
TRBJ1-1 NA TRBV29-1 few CSVVWSRNTEAFF TGCAGCGTTGTATGGTCGAGAAACACTGAAGCTTTCTTT
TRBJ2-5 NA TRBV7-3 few CASSLGGRQETQYF TGTGCCAGCAGCTTAGGGGGGAGGCAAGAGACCCAGTACTTC
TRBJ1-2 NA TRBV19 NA CASSTPHGTEIYGYTF TGTGCCAGTAGTACCCCCCATGGGACGGAAATCTATGGCTACACCTTC
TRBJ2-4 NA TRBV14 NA CASSLEYRVLAKNIQYF TGTGCCAGCAGCCTAGAATACAGAGTTCTAGCCAAAAACATTCAGTACTTC
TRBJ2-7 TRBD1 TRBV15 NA CATSSGTGGLNYEQYF TGTGCCACCAGCAGCGGGACAGGGGGCTTAAACTACGAGCAGTACTTC
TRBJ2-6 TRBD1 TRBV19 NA CASSSRDRAGANVLTF TGTGCCAGTAGTTCAAGGGACAGGGCCGGGGCCAACGTCCTGACTTTC
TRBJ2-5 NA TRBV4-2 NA CASSQGHQETQYF TGTGCCAGCAGCCAGGGACACCAAGAGACCCAGTACTTC
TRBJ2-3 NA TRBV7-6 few CASSLGPQSTDTQYF TGTGCCAGCAGCTTAGGTCCCCAAAGCACAGATACGCAGTATTTT
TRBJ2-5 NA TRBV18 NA CASSGDLGETQYF TGTGCCAGCTCAGGGGACTTGGGAGAGACCCAGTACTTC
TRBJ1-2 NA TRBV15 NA CATSPLGYGYTF TGTGCCACCAGCCCCCTCGGCTATGGCTACACCTTC
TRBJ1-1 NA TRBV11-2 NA CASSLSWVAMNTEAFF TGTGCCAGCAGCTTAAGTTGGGTCGCCATGAACACTGAAGCTTTCTTT
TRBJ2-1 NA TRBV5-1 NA CASSLKRGVEDNEQFF TGCGCCAGCAGCTTGAAGCGAGGGGTTGAAGACAATGAGCAGTTCTTC
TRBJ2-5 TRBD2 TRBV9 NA CASSATSGRVLGETQYF TGTGCCAGCAGCGCCACTAGCGGGAGAGTGTTAGGAGAGACCCAGTACTTC
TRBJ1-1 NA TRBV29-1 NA CSVGGRGNTEAFF TGCAGCGTTGGAGGCAGGGGGAACACTGAAGCTTTCTTT
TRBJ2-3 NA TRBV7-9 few CASSLVLAADTQYF TGTGCCAGCAGCTTAGTCTTAGCCGCAGATACGCAGTATTTT